Included here is one TCR beta chain sequence, with context. The sample is drawn from a study of blood T cell repertoires in COVID-19. Looking at the study overall: From the United States, Italy and Spain came samples of acute and convalescent COVID-19. In each case, the material was cDNA or gDNA derived from T cells, B-cell-depleted T cells, or PBMCs.

The CDR3 contains 12 residues. Germline CDR1 reads LNHNV; CDR2 reads YYDKDF (reference sequence). Trimming cost V 1 base and J 6 bases, with 6 bases left between them. As processed by the authors: For nucleated cells, counts were estimated from reference gene primer amplification. Produced via immunoSEQ multiplex PCR; TCRdb's table is partial and in-frame only. Clone size and V and J calls were adopted from that table, with D and trimming inferred from the DNA. The data contain about 250,000 clones, nearly 90% of them singletons. The origin of this receptor is a woman under 40 with acute COVID-19. Sequenced material: PBMCs or T cells enriched from blood (not recorded which). The V and J genes are TRBV15 and TRBJ1-2; no reliable D call. The CDR3 loop is CATSRVRHGYTF. CDR3 nucleotides: TGTGCCACCAGCAGAGTTCGTCATGGCTACACCTTC.